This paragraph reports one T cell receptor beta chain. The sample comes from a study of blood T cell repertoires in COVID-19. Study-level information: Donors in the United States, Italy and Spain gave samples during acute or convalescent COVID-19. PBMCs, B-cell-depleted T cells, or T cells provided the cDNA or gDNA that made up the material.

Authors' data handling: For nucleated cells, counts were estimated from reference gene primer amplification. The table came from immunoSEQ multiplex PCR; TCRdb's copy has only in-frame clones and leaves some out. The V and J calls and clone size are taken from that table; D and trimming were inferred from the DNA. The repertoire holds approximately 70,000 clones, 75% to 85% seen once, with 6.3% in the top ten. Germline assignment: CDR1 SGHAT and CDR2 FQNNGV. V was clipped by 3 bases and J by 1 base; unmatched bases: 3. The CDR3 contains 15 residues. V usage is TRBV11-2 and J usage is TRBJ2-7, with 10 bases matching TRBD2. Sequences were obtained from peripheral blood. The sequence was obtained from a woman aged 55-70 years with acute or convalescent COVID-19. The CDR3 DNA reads TGTGCCAGCAGCTTCGGACTAGCGGTATCCTACGAGCAGTACTTC. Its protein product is CASSFGLAVSYEQYF.